Below are 2 T cell receptor beta chains sequenced from a single sample in a study of control samples from healthy donors and cancer patients. Clones were read by immunoSEQ multiplex PCR, and TCRdb kept only the in-frame ones, dropping some. Of 85,000 to 100,000 clones detected, about four fifths appear once; the ten largest clones hold about 2%. Material for sequencing was blood. All receptors derive from a man aged 55 to 70 in good health.

The chain carries TRBV15 and TRBJ1-4, with TRBD1 matching 7 bases. The CDR3 is 14 amino acids. Trimming removed 1 base from V and 5 bases from J; junction bases left unmatched: 1. Germline assignment: CDR1 LNHNV and CDR2 YYDKDF (reference sequence). CDR3 sequence (DNA): TGTGCCACCAGCAGAGCACAGGGGAATGAAAAACTGTTTTTT. It translates to CATSRAQGNEKLFF.

Only a few counts were recorded for this clone. The chain employs TRBV4-1 and TRBJ1-5; 8 nucleotides align to TRBD1. Germline-derived CDR1 and CDR2 are MGHRA and YSYEKL. This CDR3 has 14 amino acids. Unmatched junction bases numbered 3, after V lost 3 bases and J lost 5 bases. For the CDR3, the DNA is TGCGCCAGCAGCCAGCCAGGGGGCTATCAGCCCCAGCATTTT. It encodes CASSQPGGYQPQHF.